This TCR beta chain was found in a study of blood T cell repertoires in COVID-19. Study-wide background: Acute-phase and convalescent COVID-19 samples originated in the United States, Italy and Spain. PBMCs, B-cell-depleted T cells, or T cells provided the cDNA or gDNA that made up the material.

The age range of participants was 18 to 89 years, with residence in roughly 25 US areas. In the original processing: Amplification from reference gene primers served as the basis for estimated nucleated cell counts. Libraries were prepared by immunoSEQ multiplex PCR; TCRdb keeps only in-frame clonotypes and omits some of them. D and trimming come from the DNA, and the V and J calls and clone size come from that table. Of 180,000 or so clones listed, roughly 84% were seen once; the top ten hold less than 9.5%. CDR3 length: 12 residues. Germline CDR1 is MNHEY and CDR2 is SVGEGT. Unmatched junction bases numbered 3, after V lost 6 bases and J lost 6 bases.

The sequence was collected from a man aged 35-49 years who had recovered from COVID-19. V is TRBV6-2 or TRBV6-3 and J is TRBJ1-2; 8 bases agree with TRBD1. The sample consisted of PBMCs or T cells enriched from blood (not recorded which). In nucleotides, the CDR3 is TGTGCCAGCAGCTGGACAGGGAATGGCTACACCTTC. It specifies CASSWTGNGYTF.